This T cell receptor (beta chain) came from a study of T cell repertoires in cytomegalovirus infection. About the study: It was the public TCR beta signatures that indicated both CMV infection and matching HLA type.

TCRdb reprocessed the reads with MiXCR, giving one entry per CDR3 protein. Of about 190,000 distinct CDR3 sequences in the sample, about 30% were seen once. Findings of the study overall: Individuals carrying CMV plus the relevant HLA were identified by cumulative frequency of public TCR beta families. The ex vivo response showed dominance by HLA-C-restricted CMV-specific TCR beta clonotypes.

Remarks on this clonotype: As yet, its antigen is unknown.

Trimming removed 3 bases at V and 3 bases at J, with 7 bases between. The CDR3 totals 13 residues. The source material was PBMCs. The TCR originated in a human donor in good health (CMV status not recorded). Some clones in this sample may be carry-over from other donors' samples. V is TRBV12-3 or TRBV12-4 and J is TRBJ2-3, with D perhaps matching TRBD1 or TRBD2 (5 bases each). The DNA for the CDR3 is TGTGCCAGCAGTTTCGGGGCAACAGATACGCAGTATTTT. It codes for CASSFGATDTQYF.